This TCR beta chain is drawn from a study of T cells after posttransplantation cyclophosphamide. This clone was detected many times. Some clones are missing from TCRdb's copy, which holds only in-frame ones; the method was immunoSEQ multiplex PCR. The sample includes around 44,000 clones, none of them occurring once. The length of the CDR3 is 16 residues. CDR1 is ENHRY, CDR2 SYGVKD, per germline. V shed 6 bases and J 3 bases; nucleotides not matched to a gene: 6. The rearrangement uses TRBV10-3 and TRBJ2-2; 11 bases map to TRBD1. This receptor was obtained from a middle-aged man in good health, CMV-negative, and a related stem cell transplant donor. Sequenced material: PBMCs. Here the CDR3 reads CAISPGTGGDTGELFF. CDR3 in DNA: TGTGCCATCAGCCCCGGGACAGGGGGTGACACCGGGGAGCTGTTTTTT.